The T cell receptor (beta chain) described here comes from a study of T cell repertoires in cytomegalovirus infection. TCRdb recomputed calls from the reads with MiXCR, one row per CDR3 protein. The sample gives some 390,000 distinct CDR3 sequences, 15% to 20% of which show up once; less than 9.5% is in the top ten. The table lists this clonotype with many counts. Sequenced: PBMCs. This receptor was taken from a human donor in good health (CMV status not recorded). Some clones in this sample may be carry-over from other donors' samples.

The CDR3 reads CASSLSVRVYGYTF. The CDR3 DNA is TGTGCCAGCAGCTTGTCGGTCAGGGTCTATGGCTACACCTTC. The genes are TRBV5-6 and TRBJ1-2; possibly TRBD1 for D (5 bases). CDR3 length: 14 residues. V gave up 1 base and J gave up 4 bases, with 11 bases separating them. Per the germline V gene, CDR1 is SGHDT and CDR2 is YYEEEE.